This T cell receptor beta chain was sequenced for a study of T cell changes during pregnancy in multiple sclerosis (dated by TCRdb to the late 2010s). General notes on the study: The study looked at changes in the T cell repertoire across pregnancy in women with multiple sclerosis.

Library construction relied on the immunoSEQ multiplex PCR assay. In TCRdb, the immuneACCESS table is reduced to in-frame sequences with V and J assigned. These tables do not hold every clone; where another copy was compared, an unresolved V gene accounts for under half, and the others remain unexplained. Across this sample there are 53,000 or so clones, with approximately 94% seen only once. The ten largest make up just under 0.6% of the sample. V lost 1 base and J lost 3 bases; the stretch between them is 9 bases long. From the germline V gene, CDR1 is SGHTA and CDR2 is FQGNSA. The CDR3 holds 15 amino acids from the cysteine to the phenylalanine. Only CDR3 DNA remains: 45 bases, in frame from the first base. Comment on this clone: There is no known antigen for this receptor. No base quality values were provided; no much bigger clone lies one nucleotide off.

The V and J segments used are TRBV7-2 and TRBJ2-2, and TRBD1 may be the D gene, going by 6 matching bases. The material was CD4+ T cells from peripheral blood mononuclear cells, obtained in the second trimester of pregnancy. The receptor comes from a female donor with multiple sclerosis, enrolled in a pregnancy study. The CDR3 is CASSLGGLDTGELFF. In nucleotides, the sequence is TGTGCCAGCAGCTTAGGGGGGCTGGACACCGGGGAGCTGTTTTTT.